Listed here are 14 T cell receptor beta chains from one sample, sequenced in a study of blood T cell repertoires in COVID-19. Using immunoSEQ multiplex PCR, the repertoire was profiled, and TCRdb retains in-frame clones only, with some absent. The sample consists of about 140,000 clones, 88% of them appearing once. The source material was peripheral blood. The receptors shown here come from a man aged 50 or older with active or convalescent COVID-19.

The chain combines TRBV14 with TRBJ2-7, with 10 bases aligning to TRBD2. The V gene's germline CDR1 is SGHDN and CDR2 FVKESK. The CDR3 has 15 residues. Losses at the gene ends were 4 bases for V and 6 bases for J; bases not matched to a gene: 9. The CDR3 loop reads CASSPIASGSSEQYF. CDR3 DNA sequence: TGTGCCAGCAGCCCCATCGCTAGCGGGAGTTCCGAGCAGTACTTC.

The J gene is TRBJ2-3, the V gene TRBV6-6, with 10 positions matching TRBD1. The CDR3 covers 17 residues. Germline CDR1 MNHNY, CDR2 SVGAGI (reference sequence). The V gene end was trimmed by 5 bases and the J gene end by 0 bases; junction bases not matched to a gene: 8. CDR3 amino acids: CASSPRDRGASTDTQYF. CDR3 nucleotides: TGTGCCAGCAGTCCCCGGGACAGGGGCGCTAGCACAGATACGCAGTATTTT.

V is TRBV7-9 and J is TRBJ2-3, with 8 bases fitting TRBD1. Germline-derived CDR1 and CDR2 are SEHNR and FQNEAQ (reference sequence). V dropped 6 bases and J dropped 1; count of bases not matched to a gene: 3. The CDR3 extends over 14 amino acids. CDR3: CASSVDRGTDTQYF. CDR3 bases: TGTGCCAGCAGTGTGGACAGGGGCACAGATACGCAGTATTTT.

The chain carries TRBV18 and TRBJ2-5; a possible D gene is TRBD1 (6 bases). The CDR3 is 15 amino acids. CDR1 and CDR2 (germline): KGHSH, LQKENI. Deletions cut 2 bases from V and 2 bases from J, with 12 bases between. Written as DNA, the CDR3 is TGTGCCAGCTCACCAAGGGGGACCTCGCAAGAGACCCAGTACTTC. Translated: CASSPRGTSQETQYF.

This chain links TRBV2 with TRBJ1-5; no definite D call. The V and J ends lost 4 bases and 4 bases respectively, with 8 bases between them. The CDR3 extends over 13 amino acids. The germline CDR1 and CDR2 sequences are SNHLY and FYNNEI. For the CDR3, the DNA is TGTGCCAGCAGTGTTAGAGGGAATCAGCCCCAGCATTTT. This sequence encodes CASSVRGNQPQHF.

The chain links TRBV10-2 to TRBJ2-7, with D hard to call. V lost 3 bases to trimming and J lost 2 bases, with 5 bases between them. Germline V gives CDR1 WSHSY, CDR2 SAAADI. This CDR3 has 12 residues. The CDR3 bases are TGCGCCAGCAGTGAAGGAGCCTACGAGCAGTACTTC. It yields the protein CASSEGAYEQYF.

The genes are TRBV19 and TRBJ1-1; the match to TRBD1 covers 7 bases. This CDR3 comprises 12 residues. Germline CDR1 is LNHDA and CDR2 is SQIVND (reference sequence). The V and J ends lost 6 bases and 9 bases, in that order; junction bases with no gene match: 7. The CDR3 here is CASRGQPVKAFF. CDR3 nucleotides: TGTGCCAGTAGGGGACAGCCTGTGAAAGCTTTCTTT.

The rearrangement uses TRBV7-9 and TRBJ1-1; the match to TRBD1 covers 8 bases. This CDR3 has 15 residues. CDR1 and CDR2 (germline): SEHNR, FQNEAQ (reference sequence). Trimming removed 8 bases from V and 4 bases from J; junction bases left unmatched: 12. This CDR3 is CASQPQGVPSTEAFF. The DNA of the CDR3 is TGTGCCAGCCAGCCACAGGGGGTCCCGAGCACTGAAGCTTTCTTT.

This clone was counted only a few times. The V call is TRBV28, the J call TRBJ1-5; D remains unclear. The germline V gene has CDR1 MDHEN and CDR2 SYDVKM. The CDR3 consists of 17 residues. V was trimmed by 3 bases and J by 4 bases, leaving 19 bases between them. CDR3 sequence: CASSLYAGWRFNQPQHF. The CDR3 DNA reads as TGTGCCAGCAGTTTGTACGCGGGTTGGAGGTTTAATCAGCCCCAGCATTTT.

The gene calls are TRBV6-4 and TRBJ2-1, with 7 bases lining up with TRBD2. Germline V gene lookup returns CDR1 MRHNA and CDR2 SNTAGT. The CDR3 is 18 amino acids. The V segment lost 4 bases and the J segment 0 bases; nucleotides outside the gene matches: 12. DNA for the CDR3: TGTGCCAGCAGTGCGGACGGGAGGACCTCGAGCTCCTACAATGAGCAGTTCTTC. Protein sequence: CASSADGRTSSSYNEQFF.

This sequence joins TRBV28 and TRBJ1-2; D is possibly TRBD1 (5 bases). V lost 6 bases and J 4 bases, leaving 18 bases between the germline ends. There are 15 residues in the CDR3. Germline values: CDR1 MDHEN, CDR2 SYDVKM. CDR3 DNA sequence: TGTGCCAGCAGCGTAACAGGCTCTCTAGGCTATGGCTACACCTTC. This sequence encodes CASSVTGSLGYGYTF.

This clone was recorded only once. The V and J genes are TRBV25-1 and TRBJ2-5, with a tentative D call TRBD1 (6 bases). The CDR3 totals 15 residues. The ends were cut back, 4 bases at V and 5 bases at J, with 17 bases in the middle. Germline V gene sequence: CDR1 MGHDK, CDR2 SYGVNS. This CDR3 reads CASSGKAGAWETQYF. As DNA, the CDR3 is TGTGCCAGCAGTGGGAAGGCAGGGGCGTGGGAGACCCAGTACTTC.

The chain links TRBV14 to TRBJ2-7, with 8 positions matching TRBD2. The CDR3 consists of 15 residues. In germline, CDR1 is SGHDN, CDR2 FVKESK. J lost 4 bases, V lost 1 base, and 6 bases had no gene match. CDR3: CASSQGPTSGYEQYF. CDR3 DNA: TGTGCCAGCAGCCAAGGACCCACTAGCGGATACGAGCAGTACTTC.

Only a few counts were recorded for this clone. This chain joins TRBV7-9 and TRBJ2-7, with TRBD2 matching over 12 bases. Trimming cost V 5 bases and J 0 bases; bases outside gene matches: 11. The germline CDR1 and CDR2 sequences are SEHNR and FQNEAQ (reference sequence). The CDR3 loop spans 18 amino acids. The CDR3 here is CASSRRTSGAKSSYEQYF. In DNA, the CDR3 is TGTGCCAGCAGCCGCCGGACTAGCGGGGCAAAGAGCTCCTACGAGCAGTACTTC.